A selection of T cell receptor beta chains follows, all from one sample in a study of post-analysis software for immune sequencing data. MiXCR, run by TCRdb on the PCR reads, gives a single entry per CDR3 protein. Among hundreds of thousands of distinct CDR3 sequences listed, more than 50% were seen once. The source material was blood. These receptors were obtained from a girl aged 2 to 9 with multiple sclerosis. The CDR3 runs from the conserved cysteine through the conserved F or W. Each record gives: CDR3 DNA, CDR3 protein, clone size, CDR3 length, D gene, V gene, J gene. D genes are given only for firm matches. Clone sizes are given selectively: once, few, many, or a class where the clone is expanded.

cdr3_nt: TGCAGTGCTAGTTTACGGCAGTCCAGCACAGATACGCAGTATTTT
cdr3_aa: CSASLRQSSTDTQYF
clone_size: NA
cdr3_length: 15
d_call: NA
v_call: TRBV20-1
j_call: TRBJ2-3

cdr3_nt: TGCAGTGCTGAATGGACAGAACCACTAGCCAAAAACATTCAGTACTTC
cdr3_aa: CSAEWTEPLAKNIQYF
clone_size: NA
cdr3_length: 16
d_call: NA
v_call: TRBV20-1
j_call: TRBJ2-4

cdr3_nt: TGTGCCAGCAGTTTATACGGCAGGGGTCGATGGAATGAGCAGTTCTTC
cdr3_aa: CASSLYGRGRWNEQFF
clone_size: few
cdr3_length: 16
d_call: NA
v_call: TRBV12-3/TRBV12-4
j_call: TRBJ2-1

cdr3_nt: TGTGCCAGCAGTCCGGGACAGGGGGCGCGGGAGCAGTACTTC
cdr3_aa: CASSPGQGAREQYF
clone_size: NA
cdr3_length: 14
d_call: TRBD1
v_call: TRBV12-3/TRBV12-4
j_call: TRBJ2-7

cdr3_nt: TGCAGTGCGGGGGGCGCGGATGGCTACACCTTC
cdr3_aa: CSAGGADGYTF
clone_size: few
cdr3_length: 11
d_call: NA
v_call: TRBV20-1
j_call: TRBJ1-2

cdr3_nt: TGTGCCAGCAGGACAGGGGGCCTTTATGGCTACACCTTC
cdr3_aa: CASRTGGLYGYTF
clone_size: NA
cdr3_length: 13
d_call: TRBD1
v_call: TRBV12-3/TRBV12-4
j_call: TRBJ1-2

cdr3_nt: TGTGCCAGCAGCCAATATTTTCGGTCTCCCTACGAGCAGTACTTC
cdr3_aa: CASSQYFRSPYEQYF
clone_size: NA
cdr3_length: 15
d_call: NA
v_call: TRBV3-1
j_call: TRBJ2-7

cdr3_nt: TGTGCCAGCAAGGAGGGGGTATCTGCTGAAGCTTTCTTT
cdr3_aa: CASKEGVSAEAFF
clone_size: NA
cdr3_length: 13
d_call: NA
v_call: TRBV12-3/TRBV12-4
j_call: TRBJ1-1

cdr3_nt: TGTGCCAGCAGTTCCCTAGCGGGAGGGCCCGGGGAGCTGTTTTTT
cdr3_aa: CASSSLAGGPGELFF
clone_size: NA
cdr3_length: 15
d_call: TRBD2
v_call: TRBV12-3/TRBV12-4
j_call: TRBJ2-2

cdr3_nt: TGCAGCGCCGCTTCTCCCTACGAGCAGTACTTC
cdr3_aa: CSAASPYEQYF
clone_size: NA
cdr3_length: 11
d_call: NA
v_call: TRBV29-1
j_call: TRBJ2-7

cdr3_nt: TGCAGTGCGTTCCGACAGGGAGAGAACTATGGCTACACCTTC
cdr3_aa: CSAFRQGENYGYTF
clone_size: NA
cdr3_length: 14
d_call: TRBD1
v_call: TRBV20-1
j_call: TRBJ1-2

cdr3_nt: TGCAGTGCTAGCTCCAGGACAGGCCCATCCTCCTATAATTCACCCCTCCACTTT
cdr3_aa: CSASSRTGPSSYNSPLHF
clone_size: few
cdr3_length: 18
d_call: TRBD1
v_call: TRBV20-1
j_call: TRBJ1-6

cdr3_nt: TGTGCCAGCGGCCCGGACCCTCAAGAGACCCAGTACTTC
cdr3_aa: CASGPDPQETQYF
clone_size: NA
cdr3_length: 13
d_call: NA
v_call: TRBV7-9
j_call: TRBJ2-5

cdr3_nt: TGCAGCGTTGAAGATAGGACATATGGGACCCAGTACTTC
cdr3_aa: CSVEDRTYGTQYF
clone_size: NA
cdr3_length: 13
d_call: NA
v_call: TRBV29-1
j_call: TRBJ2-5

cdr3_nt: TGTGCCAGCAGAGCCTCGGGACTAGCAACAGATACGCAGTATTTT
cdr3_aa: CASRASGLATDTQYF
clone_size: NA
cdr3_length: 15
d_call: TRBD2
v_call: TRBV6-5
j_call: TRBJ2-3

cdr3_nt: TGCGCCAGCAGCTTGTCCGGCTTGGGCGAGCAGTACTTC
cdr3_aa: CASSLSGLGEQYF
clone_size: NA
cdr3_length: 13
d_call: NA
v_call: TRBV5-1
j_call: TRBJ2-7

cdr3_nt: TGTGCCACCAGTGATCGGGACGGGAGCTCCTACAATGAGCAGTTCTTC
cdr3_aa: CATSDRDGSSYNEQFF
clone_size: few
cdr3_length: 16
d_call: NA
v_call: TRBV24-1
j_call: TRBJ2-1

cdr3_nt: TGTGCCAGCAGCTTAGTAGGGACAGGGAAAGATGGCTACACCTTC
cdr3_aa: CASSLVGTGKDGYTF
clone_size: once
cdr3_length: 15
d_call: TRBD1
v_call: TRBV7-2
j_call: TRBJ1-2

cdr3_nt: TGTGCCAGCAGCTCCTCGCACACAGATACGCAGTATTTT
cdr3_aa: CASSSSHTDTQYF
clone_size: NA
cdr3_length: 13
d_call: NA
v_call: TRBV7-2
j_call: TRBJ2-3

cdr3_nt: TGTGCCAGCGGTTCTCGGGACAGGAACTATGGCTACACCTTC
cdr3_aa: CASGSRDRNYGYTF
clone_size: once
cdr3_length: 14
d_call: TRBD1
v_call: TRBV7-2
j_call: TRBJ1-2

cdr3_nt: TGCGCCAGCAGCTCCCACGGTGAGCAGTTCTTC
cdr3_aa: CASSSHGEQFF
clone_size: NA
cdr3_length: 11
d_call: NA
v_call: TRBV5-1
j_call: TRBJ2-1

cdr3_nt: TGTGCCAGCAGACCGACATTGGGACTAGCGAGTACCTACGAGCAGTACTTC
cdr3_aa: CASRPTLGLASTYEQYF
clone_size: NA
cdr3_length: 17
d_call: TRBD2
v_call: TRBV28
j_call: TRBJ2-7

cdr3_nt: TGTGCCAGCAACCTCCTAGCGGGGTTCTACAATGAGCAGTTCTTC
cdr3_aa: CASNLLAGFYNEQFF
clone_size: NA
cdr3_length: 15
d_call: TRBD2
v_call: TRBV7-9
j_call: TRBJ2-1

cdr3_nt: TGCGCCAGCAGCCAAACCGGGACCTACCCCACAGATACGCAGTATTTT
cdr3_aa: CASSQTGTYPTDTQYF
clone_size: NA
cdr3_length: 16
d_call: NA
v_call: TRBV4-1
j_call: TRBJ2-3

cdr3_nt: TGTGCCAGCAGCTTAGATGGACCGATGAACACTGAAGCTTTCTTT
cdr3_aa: CASSLDGPMNTEAFF
clone_size: NA
cdr3_length: 15
d_call: NA
v_call: TRBV7-9
j_call: TRBJ1-1

cdr3_nt: TGTGCCAGCAGTGACCTGGACGAGGAGGGCTACACCTTC
cdr3_aa: CASSDLDEEGYTF
clone_size: NA
cdr3_length: 13
d_call: NA
v_call: TRBV6-2/TRBV6-3
j_call: TRBJ1-2